The 20 T cell receptor beta chains listed next were all sequenced from one sample in a study of T cell responses to AZD1222 COVID-19 vaccine. Only in-frame clones appear in the TCRdb table, and some are missing; sequencing was by immunoSEQ multiplex PCR. The repertoire includes about 120,000 clones, roughly 87% of them detected once, and 7.5% sits in the top ten. The sample here was peripheral blood, taken on day 0 of AZD1222 vaccination. All receptors derive from an adult in good health.

V gene TRBV19 combines with J gene TRBJ1-1; maybe TRBD1 (5 bases). From germline, CDR1 is LNHDA and CDR2 SQIVND (reference sequence). Trimming took off 2 bases at V and 3 bases at J, with 13 bases between the two ends. This CDR3 has 15 amino acids. The CDR3 DNA follows: TGTGCCAGTAGTATATTCCCGGGAGGGGACACTGAAGCTTTCTTT. This codes for CASSIFPGGDTEAFF. Supplemented by reference TRBV19 and TRBJ1-1, the full variable domain reads DGGITQSPKYLFRKEGQNVTLSCEQNLNHDAMYWYRQDPGQGLRLIYYSQIVNDFQKGDIAEGYSVSREKKESFPLTVTSAQKNPTAFYLCASSIFPGGDTEAFFGQGTRLTVV.

The genes are TRBV2 and TRBJ1-4, with D perhaps TRBD1 (5 bases). This CDR3 has 22 amino acids. V was cut by 11 bases and J by 4 bases, with 41 bases left in between. The germline V gene has CDR1 SNHLY and CDR2 FYNNEI. DNA of the CDR3: TGTGCCTCGTTTCTTAAAAGTCGTGCCAGTCGTGGGGACGGAGGTGTTAATGAAAAACTGTTTTTT. This encodes CASFLKSRASRGDGGVNEKLFF.

The chain links TRBV7-2 to TRBJ1-5; D is unresolved. Germline V gene sequence: CDR1 SGHTA, CDR2 FQGNSA. This CDR3 is 15 amino acids long. The V end was cut by 1 base, the J end by 1 base, with 8 bases between. The CDR3 region is CASSLGGLSNQPQHF. CDR3 bases: TGTGCCAGCAGCTTAGGAGGGCTCAGCAATCAGCCCCAGCATTTT.

This sequence joins TRBV19 and TRBJ2-7; D is perhaps TRBD1 (6 bases). Germline values: CDR1 LNHDA, CDR2 SQIVND (reference sequence). The CDR3 consists of 15 residues. V was cut by 1 base and J by 3 bases, with 13 bases left in between. The CDR3 here is CASSIAGTLYYEQYF. CDR3 in DNA: TGTGCCAGTAGTATAGCTGGGACACTATACTACGAGCAGTACTTC.

The rearrangement uses TRBV19 and TRBJ1-1; the D gene is possibly TRBD1 (6 bases). Germline CDR1 is LNHDA and CDR2 is SQIVND (reference sequence). The CDR3 covers 16 residues. The V and J ends lost 6 bases and 7 bases respectively, with 24 bases between them. Here the CDR3 DNA reads TGTGCCAGTAGGCACCTACCGGGGCAGGGGAGAAATGAAGCTTTCTTT. Translating it yields CASRHLPGQGRNEAFF.

This clone was recorded once. The chain has TRBV28 and TRBJ1-2, with 11 bases matching TRBD1. J was trimmed by 4 bases and V by 2 bases; bases with no gene match: 0. This CDR3 contains 14 residues. Germline V gene sequence: CDR1 MDHEN, CDR2 SYDVKM. The CDR3 nucleotides are TGTGCCAGCAGTTTAGGACAGGGGGCCTATGGCTACACCTTC. It is translated as CASSLGQGAYGYTF.

The CDR3 sequence is CASSRNLPITDTQYF. CDR3 nucleotides: TGTGCCAGCAGCCGAAATTTGCCCATCACAGATACGCAGTATTTT. This chain joins TRBV7-8 and TRBJ2-3, with D unresolved. Germline V gene lookup returns CDR1 SGHVS and CDR2 FQNEAQ. With 5 bases removed from V and 2 bases from J, the gap between germline ends came to 14 bases. CDR3 length equals 15 residues.

The genes are TRBV5-1 and TRBJ1-1; D remains ambiguous. Germline values: CDR1 SGHRS, CDR2 YFSETQ. The V and J ends lost 4 bases and 7 bases respectively, with 17 bases between them. The CDR3 has 14 amino acids. CDR3 sequence: CASSKIRLVGEAFF. The CDR3 bases are TGCGCCAGCAGCAAGATCCGCTTGGTGGGTGAAGCTTTCTTT.

The V and J genes are TRBV13 and TRBJ2-7; no firm D call. Between the trimmed V and J ends, which lost 3 bases and 4 bases, there was a span of 19 bases. The CDR3 has 16 amino acids. Germline V gene lookup returns CDR1 PRHDT and CDR2 FYEKMQ (reference sequence). The CDR3 sequence: CASSFYGGDADYEQYF. CDR3 coding DNA: TGTGCCAGCAGCTTCTACGGTGGAGACGCCGATTACGAGCAGTACTTC.

Here the CDR3 reads CASSTLRINNEQFF. CDR3 nucleotide sequence: TGTGCCAGCAGTACCCTCAGGATAAACAATGAGCAGTTCTTC. The chain carries TRBV6-5 and TRBJ2-1; D ambiguous. CDR1 and CDR2 (germline): MNHEY, SVGAGI. The CDR3 runs to 14 residues. Trimming left V 5 bases short and J 5 bases short, with 13 bases between.

The chain carries TRBV24-1 and TRBJ1-5; D is uncertain. Trimming removed 6 bases from V and 6 bases from J, with 11 bases in between. The germline V gene has CDR1 KGHDR and CDR2 SFDVKD. CDR3 length: 13 amino acids. The CDR3 spells CATSQQSPQPQHF. The CDR3 DNA follows: TGTGCCACCAGTCAACAGAGCCCTCAGCCCCAGCATTTT.

The rearrangement joins TRBV2 to TRBJ2-2; TRBD1 matches at 10 bases. Germline V lookup: CDR1 SNHLY, CDR2 FYNNEI. With V trimmed by 11 bases and J by 5 bases, 11 bases remained unmatched. This CDR3 region has 15 residues. The CDR3 DNA sequence: TGTGCCGGTTCCGGGACAGGGGTTTGGACCGGGGAGCTGTTTTTT. This gives the protein CAGSGTGVWTGELFF.

This sequence joins TRBV29-1 and TRBJ2-5, with D unresolved. V lost 3 bases and J lost 4, with 9 bases in between. Germline lookup yields CDR1 SQVTM and CDR2 ANQGSEA. CDR3 length: 12 residues. In nucleotides, the CDR3 is TGCAGCGTTGAGGGCAGGATAGAGACCCAGTACTTC. Amino acid sequence: CSVEGRIETQYF. The variable domain in full, with the rest retrieved from reference TRBV29-1 and TRBJ2-5, is SAVISQKPSRDICQRGTSLTIQCQVDSQVTMMFWYRQQPGQSLTLIATANQGSEATYESGFVIDKFPISRPNLTFSTLTVSNMSPEDSSIYLCSVEGRIETQYFGPGTRLLVL.

The genes are TRBV13 and TRBJ2-4, with 8 bases that match TRBD1. Germline-derived CDR1 and CDR2 are PRHDT and FYEKMQ (reference sequence). This CDR3 has 17 amino acids. The junction had 5 bases not matched to a gene; V was cut back by 1 base and J by 0 bases. CDR3 DNA sequence: TGTGCCAGCAGCTTAGTGGGACAGGCAATAGCCAAAAACATTCAGTACTTC. Its protein is CASSLVGQAIAKNIQYF. Using reference TRBV13 and TRBJ2-4 for the parts outside the CDR3, the full variable domain is AAGVIQSPRHLIKEKRETATLKCYPIPRHDTVYWYQQGPGQDPQFLISFYEKMQSDKGSIPDRFSAQQFSDYHSELNMSSLELGDSALYFCASSLVGQAIAKNIQYFGAGTRLSVL.

This chain uses TRBV15 with TRBJ2-1, with 7 bases identical to TRBD1. The germline V gene has CDR1 LNHNV and CDR2 YYDKDF (reference sequence). Trimming removed 2 bases from V and 1 base from J; junction bases left unmatched: 11. The CDR3 consists of 18 residues. The CDR3 loop is CATSRSLNRGMSYNEQFF. In DNA, the CDR3 is TGTGCCACCAGCAGATCCCTTAACAGGGGAATGTCCTACAATGAGCAGTTCTTC.

The chain carries TRBV5-8 and TRBJ1-5; D unresolved. The V end lost 4 bases, the J end lost 1 base, and 9 bases lay between the germline ends. This CDR3 comprises 14 residues. Germline values: CDR1 SGHTS, CDR2 YDEGEE. CDR3 loop: CASSPSGSNQPQHF. CDR3 bases: TGTGCCAGCAGCCCCTCGGGGAGCAATCAGCCCCAGCATTTT.

The chain uses TRBV9 and TRBJ2-3; the D gene could be TRBD1 or TRBD2 (6 bases each). The CDR3 contains 16 residues. Germline V CDR1 and CDR2: SGDLS, YYNGEE. V was trimmed by 6 bases and J by 2 bases, leaving 19 bases between them. The CDR3 DNA reads TGTGCCAGCACCGAAGGGGGAGGTCTAGACACAGATACGCAGTATTTT. This encodes CASTEGGGLDTDTQYF.

The V and J genes are TRBV4-2 and TRBJ2-2; 11 nucleotides match TRBD2. Looked up from germline, CDR1 is LGHNA and CDR2 is YNFKEQ. V shed 1 base and J 6 bases; nucleotides not matched to a gene: 7. The CDR3 is 17 amino acids. The CDR3 loop reads CASSQALAGELSGELFF. Here the CDR3 DNA reads TGTGCCAGCAGCCAAGCACTAGCGGGAGAATTGTCCGGGGAGCTGTTTTTT.

V is TRBV19 and J is TRBJ2-1, with 9 bases identical to TRBD1. CDR3 length equals 14 residues. Looked up from germline, CDR1 is LNHDA and CDR2 is SQIVND (reference sequence). Losses at the gene ends were 7 bases for V and 7 bases for J; bases not matched to a gene: 8. CDR3 nucleotide sequence: TGTGCCAGTATCTCCCGGGACAGGGATAATGAGCAGTTCTTC. Encoded protein: CASISRDRDNEQFF.

Only a few counts were recorded for this clone. Here the CDR3 DNA reads TGTGCCAGCAGCCCTGACAGCGGGAGTGGCTACGAGCAGTACTTC. It codes for CASSPDSGSGYEQYF. This sequence joins TRBV9 and TRBJ2-7; TRBD2 matches 8 bases. The CDR3 sequence is 15 residues long. Germline V CDR1 and CDR2: SGDLS, YYNGEE. With 4 bases clipped from V and 3 bases from J, the junction kept 9 bases outside the gene matches.